These 4 T cell receptor beta chains came from one sample sequenced in a study of low-dose radiotherapy and immunotherapy resistance in tumors. Noted time point: before trial treatment. TRAV and TRBV primers primed cDNA for both TCRalpha and TCRbeta. The PCR that amplified TCRs ran for 20 cycles, relying on a constant-region primer and a V-primer adapter. TCRdb re-called the reads with MiXCR, one entry per CDR3 protein. The sample yields roughly 54,000 distinct CDR3 sequences, 25% seen once. This material consisted of PBMCs, taken before treatment. These receptors originate from a male donor with prostate cancer.

This clonotype has just one count. The J gene is TRBJ2-3, the V gene TRBV7-8; TRBD1 aligns across 8 bases. Germline V gene sequence: CDR1 SGHVS, CDR2 FQNEAQ. The CDR3 totals 14 residues. V lost 2 bases and J lost 4; bases outside the gene matches: 2. DNA of the CDR3: TGTGCCAGCAGCTTACAGGGGGCATCAGATACGCAGTATTTT. Its translation is CASSLQGASDTQYF.

This clonotype has a count of ten or more. V is TRBV12-3 or TRBV12-4 and J is TRBJ1-3, with TRBD1 as a possible D gene (5 bases). Trimming removed 9 bases from V and 1 base from J, with 13 bases in between. The CDR3 contains 14 residues. CDR3 nucleotides: TGTGCCAGTCAAAGTGGGGGATCTGGAAACACCATATATTTT. Encoded protein: CASQSGGSGNTIYF.

This clonotype was detected ten times or more. V is TRBV5-1 and J is TRBJ2-1; 11 nucleotides match TRBD2. The CDR3 spans 15 residues. The ends lost 5 bases at V and 6 bases at J; junction bases unmatched: 7. From germline, CDR1 is SGHRS and CDR2 YFSETQ. This CDR3 reads CASSKTSGNLNEQFF. CDR3 DNA: TGCGCCAGCAGTAAGACTAGCGGGAACCTCAATGAGCAGTTCTTC.

As regards this clonotype: Only one base separates this from a far larger clonotype, so it likely reflects a read error. The chain joins TRBV5-1 to TRBJ2-7; TRBD2 agrees at 12 bases. Germline CDR1 reads SGHRS; CDR2 reads YFSETQ. V dropped 3 bases and J dropped 7; count of bases not matched to a gene: 8. The CDR3 loop spans 15 amino acids. In nucleotides, the CDR3 is TGCGCCAGCAGCTACGGACTAGCGGGGCTGGATGAGCAGTACTTC. This gives the protein CASSYGLAGLDEQYF.